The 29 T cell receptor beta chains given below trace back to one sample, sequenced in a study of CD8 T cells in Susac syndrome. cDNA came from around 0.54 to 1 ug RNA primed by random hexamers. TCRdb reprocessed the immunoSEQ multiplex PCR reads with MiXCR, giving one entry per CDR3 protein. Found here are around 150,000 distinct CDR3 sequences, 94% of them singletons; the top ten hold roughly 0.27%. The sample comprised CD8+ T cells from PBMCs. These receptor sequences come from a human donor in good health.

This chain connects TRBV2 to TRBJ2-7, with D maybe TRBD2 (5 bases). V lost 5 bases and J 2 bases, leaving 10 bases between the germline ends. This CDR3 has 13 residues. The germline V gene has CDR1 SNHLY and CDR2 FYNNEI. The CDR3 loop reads CASSMSGTYEQYF. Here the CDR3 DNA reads TGTGCCAGCAGTATGTCGGGAACCTACGAGCAGTACTTC.

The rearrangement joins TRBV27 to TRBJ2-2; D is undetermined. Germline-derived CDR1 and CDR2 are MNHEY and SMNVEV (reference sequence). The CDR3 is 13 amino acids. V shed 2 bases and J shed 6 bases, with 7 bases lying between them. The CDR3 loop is CASSLSWPGELFF. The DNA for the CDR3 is TGTGCCAGCAGTTTAAGTTGGCCCGGGGAGCTGTTTTTT.

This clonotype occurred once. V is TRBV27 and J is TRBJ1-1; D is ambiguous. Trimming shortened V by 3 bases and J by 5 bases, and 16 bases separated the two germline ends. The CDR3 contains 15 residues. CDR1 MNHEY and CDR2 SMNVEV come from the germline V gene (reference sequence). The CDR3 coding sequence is TGTGCCAGCAGTTTCTACCCCTCCTCGAGGACTGAAGCTTTCTTT. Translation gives CASSFYPSSRTEAFF.

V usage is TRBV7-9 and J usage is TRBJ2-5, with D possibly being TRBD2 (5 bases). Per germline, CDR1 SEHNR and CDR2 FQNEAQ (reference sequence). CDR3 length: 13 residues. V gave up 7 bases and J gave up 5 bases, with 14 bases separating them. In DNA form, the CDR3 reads TGTGCCAGCACCTGGACTCCGGAGGAGACCCAGTACTTC. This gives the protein CASTWTPEETQYF.

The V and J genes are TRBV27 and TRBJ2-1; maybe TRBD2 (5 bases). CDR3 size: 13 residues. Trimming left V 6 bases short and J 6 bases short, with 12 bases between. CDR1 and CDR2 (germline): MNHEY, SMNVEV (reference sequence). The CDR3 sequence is CASSLTAVNEQFF. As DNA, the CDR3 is TGTGCCAGCAGCCTCACAGCGGTCAATGAGCAGTTCTTC.

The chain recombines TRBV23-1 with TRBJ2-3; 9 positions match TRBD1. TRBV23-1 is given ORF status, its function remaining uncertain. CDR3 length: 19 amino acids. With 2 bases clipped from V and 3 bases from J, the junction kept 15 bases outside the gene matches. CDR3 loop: CASSQRLLTGGSCTDTQYF. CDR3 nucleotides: TGCGCCAGCAGTCAACGCCTACTGACAGGGGGGAGTTGTACAGATACGCAGTATTTT.

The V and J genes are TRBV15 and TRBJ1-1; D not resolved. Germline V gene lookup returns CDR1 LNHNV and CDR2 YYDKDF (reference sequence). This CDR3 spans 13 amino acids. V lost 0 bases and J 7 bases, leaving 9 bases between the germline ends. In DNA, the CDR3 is TGTGCCACCAGCAGAGATCGAACGGTTGAAGCTTTCTTT. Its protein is CATSRDRTVEAFF.

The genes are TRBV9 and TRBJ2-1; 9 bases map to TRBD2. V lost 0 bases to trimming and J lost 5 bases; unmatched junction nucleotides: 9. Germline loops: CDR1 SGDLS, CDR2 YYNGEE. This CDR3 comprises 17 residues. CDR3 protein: CASSVANLAGTNNEQFF. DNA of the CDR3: TGTGCCAGCAGCGTAGCTAATCTAGCGGGGACAAACAATGAGCAGTTCTTC.

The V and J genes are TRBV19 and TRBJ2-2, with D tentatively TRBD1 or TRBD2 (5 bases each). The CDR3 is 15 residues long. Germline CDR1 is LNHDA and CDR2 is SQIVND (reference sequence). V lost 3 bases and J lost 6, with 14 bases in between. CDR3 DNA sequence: TGTGCCAGTAGTATCCCGGGACCTTTCTCCGGGGAGCTGTTTTTT. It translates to CASSIPGPFSGELFF.

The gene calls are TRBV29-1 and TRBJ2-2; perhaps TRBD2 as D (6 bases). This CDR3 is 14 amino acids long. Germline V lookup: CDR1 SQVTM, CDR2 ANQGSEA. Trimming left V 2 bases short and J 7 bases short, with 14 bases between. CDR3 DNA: TGCAGCGTTGAAAGTGGAGGGTACGGCGGGGAGCTGTTTTTT. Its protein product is CSVESGGYGGELFF.

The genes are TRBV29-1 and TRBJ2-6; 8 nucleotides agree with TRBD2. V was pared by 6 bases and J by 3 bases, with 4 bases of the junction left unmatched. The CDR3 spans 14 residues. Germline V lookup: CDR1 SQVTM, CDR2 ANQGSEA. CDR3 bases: TGCAGCGTCCGGGGGGGCCGTGGGGCCAACGTCCTGACTTTC. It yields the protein CSVRGGRGANVLTF.

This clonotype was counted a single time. The CDR3 region has the DNA TGTGCCTGGAGTCCCTTGGCGGGAGGGTACGAGCAGTACTTC. Protein sequence: CAWSPLAGGYEQYF. This chain joins TRBV30 and TRBJ2-7, with 9 nucleotides matching TRBD2. V gave up 2 bases and J gave up 4 bases; unmatched junction bases: 6. Germline V CDR1 and CDR2: GTSNPN, SVGIG (reference sequence). The CDR3 totals 14 residues.

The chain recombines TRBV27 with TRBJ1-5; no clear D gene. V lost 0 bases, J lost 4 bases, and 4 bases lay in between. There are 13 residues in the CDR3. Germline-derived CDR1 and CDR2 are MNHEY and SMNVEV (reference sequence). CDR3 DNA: TGTGCCAGCAGTTTATCGGGGAATCAGCCCCAGCATTTT. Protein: CASSLSGNQPQHF.

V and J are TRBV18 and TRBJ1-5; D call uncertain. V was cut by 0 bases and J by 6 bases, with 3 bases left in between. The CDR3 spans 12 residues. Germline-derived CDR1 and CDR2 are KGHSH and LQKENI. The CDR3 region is CASSPPLQPQHF. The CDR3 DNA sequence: TGTGCCAGCTCACCACCGCTTCAGCCCCAGCATTTT.

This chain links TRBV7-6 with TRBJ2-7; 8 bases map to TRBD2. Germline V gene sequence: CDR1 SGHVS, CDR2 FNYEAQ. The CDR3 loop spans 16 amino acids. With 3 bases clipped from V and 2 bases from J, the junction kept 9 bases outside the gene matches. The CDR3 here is CASSLGLAGGPYEQYF. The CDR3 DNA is TGTGCCAGCAGCTTGGGGTTGGCGGGAGGACCCTACGAGCAGTACTTC.

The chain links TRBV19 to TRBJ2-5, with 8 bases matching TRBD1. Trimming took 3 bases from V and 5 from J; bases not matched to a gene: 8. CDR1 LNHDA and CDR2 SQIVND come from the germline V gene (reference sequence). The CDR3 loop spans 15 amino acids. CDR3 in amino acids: CASSIGQGSVETQYF. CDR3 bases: TGTGCCAGTAGTATCGGACAGGGAAGTGTGGAGACCCAGTACTTC.

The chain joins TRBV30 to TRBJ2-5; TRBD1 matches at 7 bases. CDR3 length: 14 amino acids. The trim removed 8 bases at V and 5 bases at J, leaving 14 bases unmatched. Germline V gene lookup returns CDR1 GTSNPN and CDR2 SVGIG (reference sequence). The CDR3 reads CAVKDRFFVETQYF. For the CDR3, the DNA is TGTGCCGTTAAGGACAGGTTTTTTGTTGAGACCCAGTACTTC.

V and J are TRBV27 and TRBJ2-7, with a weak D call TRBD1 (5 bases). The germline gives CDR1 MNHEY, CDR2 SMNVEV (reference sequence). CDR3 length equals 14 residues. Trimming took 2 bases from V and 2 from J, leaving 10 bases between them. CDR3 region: CASSLGALTYEQYF. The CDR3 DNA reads TGTGCCAGCAGTTTAGGGGCGTTAACCTACGAGCAGTACTTC.

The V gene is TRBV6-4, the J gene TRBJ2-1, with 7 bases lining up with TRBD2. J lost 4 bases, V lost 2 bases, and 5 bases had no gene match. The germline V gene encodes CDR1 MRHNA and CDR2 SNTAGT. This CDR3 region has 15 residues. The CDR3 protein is CASSDPASGYNEQFF. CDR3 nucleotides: TGTGCCAGCAGTGACCCGGCTAGCGGATACAATGAGCAGTTCTTC.

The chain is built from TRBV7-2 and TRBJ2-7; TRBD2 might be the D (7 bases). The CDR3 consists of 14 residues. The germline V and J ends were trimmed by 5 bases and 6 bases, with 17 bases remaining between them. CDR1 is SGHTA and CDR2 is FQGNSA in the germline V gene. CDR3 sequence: CASSGAGAEVEQYF. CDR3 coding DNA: TGTGCCAGCAGCGGGGCGGGGGCCGAGGTCGAGCAGTACTTC.

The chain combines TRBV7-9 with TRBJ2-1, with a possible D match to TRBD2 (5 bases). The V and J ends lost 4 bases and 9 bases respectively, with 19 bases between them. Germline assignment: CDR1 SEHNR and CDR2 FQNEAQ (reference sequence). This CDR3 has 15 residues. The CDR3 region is CASSSGIAPSAEQFF. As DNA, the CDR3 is TGTGCCAGCAGCTCAGGAATAGCGCCGTCGGCTGAGCAGTTCTTC.

CDR3 nucleotide sequence: TGTGCCAGTAGTCCGGCTAGCGGGAGTATGATCTACGAGCAGTACTTC. Amino acid sequence: CASSPASGSMIYEQYF. The chain combines TRBV19 with TRBJ2-7; 10 bases map to TRBD2. Trimming cost V 5 bases and J 3 bases; bases outside gene matches: 10. Germline V gene sequence: CDR1 LNHDA, CDR2 SQIVND (reference sequence). This CDR3 has 16 residues.

CDR3 bases: TGTGCCAGCACCCTCTCTCCCCTGGATGAGCAGTTCTTC. It specifies CASTLSPLDEQFF. The chain carries TRBV12-3 or TRBV12-4 and TRBJ2-1, with D unresolved. This CDR3 region has 13 residues. The V and J ends lost 7 bases and 8 bases respectively, with 15 bases between them.

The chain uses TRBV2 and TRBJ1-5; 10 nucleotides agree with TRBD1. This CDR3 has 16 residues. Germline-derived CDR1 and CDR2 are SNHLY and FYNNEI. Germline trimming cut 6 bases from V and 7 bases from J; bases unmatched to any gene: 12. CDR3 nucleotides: TGTGCCAGCAGGCCTCAACTCGGGACAGGGGCCCAGCCCCAGCATTTT. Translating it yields CASRPQLGTGAQPQHF.

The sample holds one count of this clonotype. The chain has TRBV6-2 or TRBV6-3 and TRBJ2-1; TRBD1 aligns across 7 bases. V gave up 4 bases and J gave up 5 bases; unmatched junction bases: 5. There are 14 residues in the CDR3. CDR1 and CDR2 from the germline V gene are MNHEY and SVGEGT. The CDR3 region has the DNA TGTGCCAGCAGTTCGGGACAGTTTAACAATGAGCAGTTCTTC. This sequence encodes CASSSGQFNNEQFF.

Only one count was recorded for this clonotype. The CDR3 sequence: CASSFGTSGYEQFF. For the CDR3, the DNA is TGTGCCAGCAGCTTTGGGACTAGCGGCTATGAGCAGTTCTTC. The chain has TRBV5-6 and TRBJ2-1, with 11 bases matching TRBD2. Germline values: CDR1 SGHDT, CDR2 YYEEEE. J lost 8 bases, V lost 2 bases, and 3 bases had no gene match. The CDR3 sequence is 14 residues long.

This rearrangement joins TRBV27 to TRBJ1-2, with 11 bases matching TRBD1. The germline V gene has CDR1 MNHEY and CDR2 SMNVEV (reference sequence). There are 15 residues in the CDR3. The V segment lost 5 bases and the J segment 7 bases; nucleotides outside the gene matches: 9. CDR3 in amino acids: CASSTRDRGISGYTF. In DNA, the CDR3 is TGTGCCAGCAGTACCCGGGACAGGGGGATATCTGGCTACACCTTC.

The CDR3 protein is CATSLDRATSGELFF. CDR3 coding DNA: TGTGCCACCAGCCTGGACAGGGCGACTTCCGGGGAGCTGTTTTTT. The chain recombines TRBV15 with TRBJ2-2; 8 bases fit TRBD1. This CDR3 region has 15 residues. Germline CDR1 reads LNHNV; CDR2 reads YYDKDF (reference sequence). The J segment lost 6 bases and the V segment lost 5 bases, leaving 8 bases of the junction unmatched.

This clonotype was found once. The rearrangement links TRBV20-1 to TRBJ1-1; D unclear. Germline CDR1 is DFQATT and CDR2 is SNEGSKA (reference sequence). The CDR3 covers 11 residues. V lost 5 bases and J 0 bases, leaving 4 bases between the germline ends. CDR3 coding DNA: TGCAGTGCTCAACTGAACACTGAAGCTTTCTTT. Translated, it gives CSAQLNTEAFF.